Following are 11 T cell receptor beta chains from one sample sequenced in a study of early T cells in non-severe SARS-CoV-2 infection (dated by TCRdb to about 2021). Receptors were amplified or captured by 5' RACE. Data came from a NextSeq 500. TCRdb passed the public sequencing reads through fastp at Q25 and MiXCR, retaining productive beta sequences. Each entry is one CDR3 protein sequence, shown with its most common DNA and genes. Here the sample has around 50,000 distinct CDR3 sequences; under 15% occur a single time. The top ten constitute over 3% of the sample. Sequenced sample: whole blood. The receptors come from an adult who was a healthcare worker with PCR-confirmed SARS-CoV-2 infection or an uninfected control (not recorded which).

This clonotype was seen only a few times. The chain is built from TRBV6-2 or TRBV6-3 and TRBJ2-5; 7 nucleotides line up with TRBD2. Germline trimming cut 6 bases from V and 5 bases from J; bases unmatched to any gene: 9. The CDR3 covers 14 residues. The germline V gene encodes CDR1 MNHEY and CDR2 SVGEGT. CDR3 sequence reads: CASSRVTSWETQYF. CDR3 nucleotides: TGTGCCAGCAGCCGAGTGACTAGCTGGGAGACCCAGTACTTC.

V is TRBV6-1 and J is TRBJ1-4; no firm D call. This CDR3 comprises 14 residues. V lost 7 bases to trimming and J lost 4 bases, with 13 bases between them. Germline assignment: CDR1 MNHNS and CDR2 SASEGT. CDR3 sequence (DNA): TGTGCCAGCAAGGAACAGCGCCTTAATGAAAAACTGTTTTTT. Translation: CASKEQRLNEKLFF.

Many counts were recorded for this clonotype. The chain has TRBV12-3 or TRBV12-4 and TRBJ1-1; 8 bases are a match to TRBD1. The CDR3 consists of 16 residues. V dropped 5 bases and J dropped 4; count of bases not matched to a gene: 12. CDR3 sequence: CASSLLWTGKSTEAFF. Written as DNA, the CDR3 is TGTGCCAGCAGTCTCCTCTGGACAGGGAAGAGCACTGAAGCTTTCTTT.

The chain combines TRBV28 with TRBJ2-7; possible D gene TRBD1, 5 bases. The ends were cut back, 6 bases at V and 9 bases at J, with 15 bases in the middle. This CDR3 has 12 amino acids. The germline V gene has CDR1 MDHEN and CDR2 SYDVKM. DNA of the CDR3: TGTGCCAGCAGCCACCCGAAGCAGGGGCAGTACTTC. Residues: CASSHPKQGQYF.

The chain combines TRBV19 with TRBJ1-2; D remains unclear. Germline CDR1 and CDR2: LNHDA and SQIVND (reference sequence). The CDR3 runs to 14 residues. Trimming stripped 2 bases from V and 1 base from J, with 8 bases between. This CDR3 is CASSINGDNYGYTF. DNA for the CDR3: TGTGCCAGTAGTATAAACGGTGATAACTATGGCTACACCTTC. Full variable domain (outside the CDR3, taken from reference TRBV19 and TRBJ1-2): DGGITQSPKYLFRKEGQNVTLSCEQNLNHDAMYWYRQDPGQGLRLIYYSQIVNDFQKGDIAEGYSVSREKKESFPLTVTSAQKNPTAFYLCASSINGDNYGYTFGSGTRLTVV.

J is TRBJ2-1 and V is TRBV29-1; tentative D call: TRBD1 (5 bases). This CDR3 has 12 residues. Germline V gives CDR1 SQVTM, CDR2 ANQGSEA. Trimming pared 6 bases from V and 0 bases from J, leaving 6 bases between. The CDR3 here is CSVDSSYNEQFF. CDR3 nucleotide sequence: TGCAGCGTCGACAGCTCCTACAATGAGCAGTTCTTC.

This clonotype appeared many times. The V gene is TRBV28, the J gene TRBJ2-7; D might be TRBD2 (6 bases). CDR3 length equals 14 residues. The germline V gene encodes CDR1 MDHEN and CDR2 SYDVKM. The V end lost 5 bases, the J end lost 2 bases, and 13 bases lay between the germline ends. The CDR3 spells CASSLPGSPYEQYF. Here the CDR3 DNA reads TGTGCCAGCAGTCTACCCGGGAGCCCCTACGAGCAGTACTTC. Full variable domain (rest looked up from reference TRBV28 and TRBJ2-7): DVKVTQSSRYLVKRTGEKVFLECVQDMDHENMFWYRQDPGLGLRLIYFSYDVKMKEKGDIPEGYSVSREKKERFSLILESASTNQTSMYLCASSLPGSPYEQYFGPGTRLTVT.

Only a few counts were recorded for this clonotype. The genes are TRBV20-1 and TRBJ2-3; 8 bases map to TRBD2. Germline V gives CDR1 DFQATT, CDR2 SNEGSKA (reference sequence). The CDR3 extends over 15 amino acids. The V and J ends lost 2 bases and 0 bases, in that order; junction bases with no gene match: 4. The CDR3 bases are TGCAGTGCTAGACGCCCTAGCGGGAGCACAGATACGCAGTATTTT. Translating it yields CSARRPSGSTDTQYF.

V and J are TRBV7-3 and TRBJ2-1, with D maybe TRBD2 (6 bases). Trimming took off 0 bases at V and 6 bases at J, with 18 bases between the two ends. The CDR3 is made up of 17 amino acids. CDR1 is SGHTA and CDR2 is FQGTGA in the germline V gene. CDR3 region: CASSLTTGAGTFNEQFF. DNA for the CDR3: TGTGCCAGCAGCTTAACGACTGGGGCAGGGACTTTCAATGAGCAGTTCTTC.

This clonotype was counted only a few times. The chain employs TRBV28 and TRBJ2-5; TRBD2 might be the D (5 bases). Germline CDR1 is MDHEN and CDR2 is SYDVKM. Trimming shortened V by 6 bases and J by 5 bases, and 10 bases separated the two germline ends. There are 12 residues in the CDR3. The DNA of the CDR3 is TGTGCCAGCAGCTCCTGGAGGGAGACCCAGTACTTC. Translation gives CASSSWRETQYF.

This clonotype occurred many times. The chain employs TRBV3-1 and TRBJ2-1; 11 nucleotides match TRBD2. The germline gives CDR1 LGHDT, CDR2 YNNKEL (reference sequence). This CDR3 region has 18 residues. Trimming removed 0 bases from V and 4 bases from J; junction bases left unmatched: 8. The DNA of the CDR3 is TGTGCCAGCAGCCAAGATGTAGCGGGAGGGCCTGGTTACAATGAGCAGTTCTTC. It encodes CASSQDVAGGPGYNEQFF.